This T cell receptor beta chain was obtained from a study of cytomegalovirus exposure and HLA in healthy donors. Study background: As an earlier analysis found, some 180 million T cells yielded about 120 million unique TCR beta sequences.

Study-level findings and limits: Later analysis identified a missense DCLRE1C variant that was linked to TCR beta V- and J-gene trimming.

Germline values: CDR1 MGHDK, CDR2 SYGVNS. CDR3 length: 15 residues. Trimming pared 3 bases from V and 0 bases from J, leaving 8 bases between. Samples came from healthy bone marrow donors. PCR primers comprised 60 Vbeta and 13 Jbeta primers. Data came from immunoSEQ multiplex PCR; TCRdb stores just in-frame clones and leaves some out. The sample consists of about 140,000 clones, roughly 80% of them appearing once. Concerning this clone: Its target is unknown.

The source material was PBMCs. The V and J genes are TRBV25-1 and TRBJ2-2; no definite D call. This TCR was recovered from a man aged 40-49 years in good health and CMV-seronegative. CDR3 coding DNA: TGTGCCAGCAGTGATCCGGGTCCGAACACCGGGGAGCTGTTTTTT. Protein product: CASSDPGPNTGELFF.